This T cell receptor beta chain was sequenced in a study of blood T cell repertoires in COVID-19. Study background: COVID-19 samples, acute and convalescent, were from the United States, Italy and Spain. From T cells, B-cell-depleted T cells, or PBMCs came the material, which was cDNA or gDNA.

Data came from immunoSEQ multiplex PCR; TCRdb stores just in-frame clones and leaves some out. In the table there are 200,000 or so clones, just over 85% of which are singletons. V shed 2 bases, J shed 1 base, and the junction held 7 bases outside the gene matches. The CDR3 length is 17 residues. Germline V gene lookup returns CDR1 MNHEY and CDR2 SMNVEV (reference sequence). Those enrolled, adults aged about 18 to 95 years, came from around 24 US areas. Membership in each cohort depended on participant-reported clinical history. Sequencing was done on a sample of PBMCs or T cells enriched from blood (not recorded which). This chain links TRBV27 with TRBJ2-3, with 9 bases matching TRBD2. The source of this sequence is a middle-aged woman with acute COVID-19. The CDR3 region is CASSLRMLAGGTDTQYF. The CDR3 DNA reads TGTGCCAGCAGTTTAAGGATGTTAGCGGGGGGCACAGATACGCAGTATTTT.